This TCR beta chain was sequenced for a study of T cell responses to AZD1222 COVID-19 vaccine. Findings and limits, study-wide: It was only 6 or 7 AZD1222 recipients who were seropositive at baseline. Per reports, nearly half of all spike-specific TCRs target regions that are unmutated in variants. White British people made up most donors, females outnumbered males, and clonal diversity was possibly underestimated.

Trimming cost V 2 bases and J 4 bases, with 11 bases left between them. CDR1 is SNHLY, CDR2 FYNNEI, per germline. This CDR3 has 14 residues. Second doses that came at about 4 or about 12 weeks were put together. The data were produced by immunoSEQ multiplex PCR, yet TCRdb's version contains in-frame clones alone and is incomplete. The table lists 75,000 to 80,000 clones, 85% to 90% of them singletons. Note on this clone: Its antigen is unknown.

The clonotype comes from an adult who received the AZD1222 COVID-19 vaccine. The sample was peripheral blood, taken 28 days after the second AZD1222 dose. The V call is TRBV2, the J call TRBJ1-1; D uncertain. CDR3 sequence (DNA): TGTGCCAGCAGTGAACGGGGAGCGGGCACTGAAGCTTTCTTT. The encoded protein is CASSERGAGTEAFF.